What follows describes a single T cell receptor beta chain. Its antigen is unidentified. 60 Vbeta and 13 Jbeta primers were used in PCR. Sequencing used immunoSEQ multiplex PCR; TCRdb keeps in-frame clones, though not all of them. The sample consists of 120,000 or so clones, more than 60% of them appearing once. This entry comes from a study of cytomegalovirus exposure and HLA in healthy donors. Study-level background: In terms of ancestry, the Caucasian-associated cluster contained 75% to 90% of the roughly 400 genotyped donors. Whole-study findings and limits: Data from an earlier analysis indicated that most TCR beta V segments were productive either about 87% or about 30% of the time.

The sequencing sample was made of PBMCs. This TCR was sampled from a man aged 18 to 35 in good health and CMV-seronegative.

The CDR3 DNA sequence: TGTGCCAGCGGACAGGGTGGGACCGGGGAGCTGTTTTTT. It yields the protein CASGQGGTGELFF. The chain couples TRBV2 to TRBJ2-2, with TRBD1 matching 8 bases. The germline CDR1 and CDR2 sequences are SNHLY and FYNNEI. The J segment lost 5 bases and the V segment lost 8 bases, leaving 4 bases of the junction unmatched. The CDR3 length is 13 residues. Full variable domain (rest looked up from reference TRBV2 and TRBJ2-2): EPEVTQTPSHQVTQMGQEVILRCVPISNHLYFYWYRQILGQKVEFLVSFYNNEISEKSEIFDDQFSVERPDGSNFTLKIRSTKLEDSAMYFCASGQGGTGELFFGEGSRLTVL.